The sequence of this T cell receptor (beta chain) was determined in a study of blood T cell repertoires in COVID-19. Across the whole study: Italy, Spain and the United States were the sources of the convalescent and acute COVID-19 samples. PBMCs, B-cell-depleted T cells, or T cells provided the cDNA or gDNA that made up the material.

Study processing details: Reference gene primer amplification gave estimated nucleated cell counts. Measured with immunoSEQ multiplex PCR; TCRdb has only the in-frame clones, and not every one. V, J and clone size are those of that table, while D and trimming were read from the DNA. The sample comprises some 200,000 clones, roughly 90% of which are singletons, and about 5% rests with the top ten. This TCR derives from a woman between 35 and 50 years old with acute or convalescent COVID-19. Sequencing input: peripheral blood.

CDR3 DNA sequence: TGTGCCAGCAGCCGAATCGCGGGGGGGCCCACAGATACGCAGTATTTT. Translating gives CASSRIAGGPTDTQYF. The J gene is TRBJ2-3, the V gene TRBV3-1 (or the pseudogene TRBV3-2), with 9 positions matching TRBD2. The CDR3 length is 16 residues. V gave up 4 bases and J gave up 2 bases; unmatched junction bases: 7. The V gene's germline CDR1 is LGHDT and CDR2 YNNKEL (reference sequence).